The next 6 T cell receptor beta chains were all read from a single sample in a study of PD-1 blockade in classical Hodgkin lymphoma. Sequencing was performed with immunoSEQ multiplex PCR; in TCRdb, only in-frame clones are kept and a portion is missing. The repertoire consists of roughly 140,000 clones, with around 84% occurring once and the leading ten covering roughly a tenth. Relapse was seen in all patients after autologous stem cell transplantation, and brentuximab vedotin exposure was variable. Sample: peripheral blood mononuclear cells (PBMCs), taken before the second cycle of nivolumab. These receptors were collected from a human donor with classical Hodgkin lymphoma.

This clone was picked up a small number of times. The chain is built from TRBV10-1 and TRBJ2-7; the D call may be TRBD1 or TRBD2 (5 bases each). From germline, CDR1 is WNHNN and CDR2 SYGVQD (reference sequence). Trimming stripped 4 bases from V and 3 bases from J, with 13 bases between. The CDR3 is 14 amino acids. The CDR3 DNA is TGCGCCAGCAGTGTTCGGGGCACTAGCTACGAGCAGTACTTC. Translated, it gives CASSVRGTSYEQYF.

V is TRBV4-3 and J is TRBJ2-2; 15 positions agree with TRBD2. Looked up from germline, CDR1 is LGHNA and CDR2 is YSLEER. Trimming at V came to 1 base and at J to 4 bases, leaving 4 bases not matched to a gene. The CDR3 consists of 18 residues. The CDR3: CASSQVGLAGGFTGELFF. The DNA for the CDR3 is TGCGCCAGCAGCCAAGTAGGACTAGCGGGAGGGTTCACCGGGGAGCTGTTTTTT.

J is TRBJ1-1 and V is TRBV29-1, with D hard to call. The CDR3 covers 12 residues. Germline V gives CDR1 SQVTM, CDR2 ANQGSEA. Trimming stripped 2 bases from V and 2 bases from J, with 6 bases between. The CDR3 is CSVELDNTEAFF. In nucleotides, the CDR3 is TGCAGCGTTGAATTGGATAACACTGAAGCTTTCTTT.

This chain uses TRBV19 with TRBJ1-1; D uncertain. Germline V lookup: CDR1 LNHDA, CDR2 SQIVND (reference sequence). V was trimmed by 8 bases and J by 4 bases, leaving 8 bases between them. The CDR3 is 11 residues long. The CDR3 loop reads CASWGITEAFF. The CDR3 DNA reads TGTGCCAGTTGGGGTATCACTGAAGCTTTCTTT.

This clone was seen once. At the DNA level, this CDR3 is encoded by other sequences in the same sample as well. The DNA of the CDR3 is TGTGCCAGCAGCGTTACTGGTACCGGGGAGCTGTTTTTT. It codes for CASSVTGTGELFF. The chain has TRBV9 and TRBJ2-2, with D unresolved. Germline lookup yields CDR1 SGDLS and CDR2 YYNGEE. V dropped 2 bases and J dropped 5 bases, with 7 bases sitting between them. The CDR3 loop spans 13 amino acids.

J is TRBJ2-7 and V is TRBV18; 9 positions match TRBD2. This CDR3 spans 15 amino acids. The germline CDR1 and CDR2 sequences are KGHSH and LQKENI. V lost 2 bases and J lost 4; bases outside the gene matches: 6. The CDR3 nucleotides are TGTGCCAGCTCACCAGTAGCGGGAGCGACGTACGAGCAGTACTTC. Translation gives CASSPVAGATYEQYF.